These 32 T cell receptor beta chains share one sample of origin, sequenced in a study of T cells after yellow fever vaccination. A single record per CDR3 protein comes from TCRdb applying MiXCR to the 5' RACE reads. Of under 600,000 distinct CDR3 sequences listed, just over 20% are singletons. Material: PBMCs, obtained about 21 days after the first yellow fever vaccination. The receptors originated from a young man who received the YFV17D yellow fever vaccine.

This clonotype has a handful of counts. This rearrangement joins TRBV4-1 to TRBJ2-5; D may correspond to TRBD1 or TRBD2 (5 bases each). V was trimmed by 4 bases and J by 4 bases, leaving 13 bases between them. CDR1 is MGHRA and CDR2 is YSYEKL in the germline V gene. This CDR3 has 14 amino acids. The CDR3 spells CASSPRGRGETQYF. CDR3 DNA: TGCGCCAGCAGCCCGAGGGGCAGAGGAGAGACCCAGTACTTC.

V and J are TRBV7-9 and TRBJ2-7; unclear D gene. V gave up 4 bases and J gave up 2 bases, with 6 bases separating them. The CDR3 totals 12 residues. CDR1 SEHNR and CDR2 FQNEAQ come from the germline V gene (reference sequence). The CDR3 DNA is TGTGCCAGCAGCTCCACTGCCTACGAGCAGTACTTC. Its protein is CASSSTAYEQYF. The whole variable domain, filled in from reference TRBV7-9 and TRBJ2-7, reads DTGVSQNPRHKITKRGQNVTFRCDPISEHNRLYWYRQTLGQGPEFLTYFQNEAQLEKSRLLSDRFSAERPKGSFSTLEIQRTEQGDSAMYLCASSSTAYEQYFGPGTRLTVT.

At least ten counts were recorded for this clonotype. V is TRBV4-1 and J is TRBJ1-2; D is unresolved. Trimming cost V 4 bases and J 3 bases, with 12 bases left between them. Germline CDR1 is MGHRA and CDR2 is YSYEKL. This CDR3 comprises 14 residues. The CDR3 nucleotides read TGCGCCAGCAGCCGTCCGGACGCCCACTATGGCTACACCTTC. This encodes CASSRPDAHYGYTF.

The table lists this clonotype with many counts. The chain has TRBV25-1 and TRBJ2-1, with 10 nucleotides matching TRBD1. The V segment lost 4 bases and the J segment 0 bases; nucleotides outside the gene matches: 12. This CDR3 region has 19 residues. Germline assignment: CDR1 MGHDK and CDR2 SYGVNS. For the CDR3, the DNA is TGTGCCAGCAGTGGCACCCGGGACAGGGGATTTAGCTCCTACAATGAGCAGTTCTTC. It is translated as CASSGTRDRGFSSYNEQFF.

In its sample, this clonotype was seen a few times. The CDR3 DNA sequence: TGTGCCAGCAGCTTACCTGGGGAGTCAGCTAGCACAGATACGCAGTATTTT. As protein: CASSLPGESASTDTQYF. The rearrangement links TRBV9 to TRBJ2-3; perhaps TRBD2 as D (5 bases). With 4 bases removed from V and 0 bases from J, the gap between germline ends came to 18 bases. This CDR3 comprises 17 residues. CDR1 and CDR2 from the germline V gene are SGDLS and YYNGEE.

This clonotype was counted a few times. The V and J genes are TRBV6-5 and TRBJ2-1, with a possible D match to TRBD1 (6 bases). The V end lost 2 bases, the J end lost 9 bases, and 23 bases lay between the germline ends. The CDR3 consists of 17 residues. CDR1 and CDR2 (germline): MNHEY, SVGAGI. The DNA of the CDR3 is TGTGCCAGCAGTTACCGGGCCCAAACCCACAGGGTTGGTGAGCAGTTCTTC. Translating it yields CASSYRAQTHRVGEQFF.

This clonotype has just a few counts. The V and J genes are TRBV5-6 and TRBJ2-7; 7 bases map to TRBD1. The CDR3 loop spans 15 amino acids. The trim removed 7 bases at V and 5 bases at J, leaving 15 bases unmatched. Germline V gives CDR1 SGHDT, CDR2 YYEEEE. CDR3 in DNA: TGTGCCAGCTCAGTGAAGACAGGGTATACCCACGAGCAGTACTTC. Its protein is CASSVKTGYTHEQYF. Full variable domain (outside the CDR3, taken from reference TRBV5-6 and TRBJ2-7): DAGVTQSPTHLIKTRGQQVTLRCSPKSGHDTVSWYQQALGQGPQFIFQYYEEEERQRGNFPDRFSGHQFPNYSSELNVNALLLGDSALYLCASSVKTGYTHEQYFGPGTRLTVT.

CDR3 bases: TGCAGTGCTCTACCTAAAGCGGGGGGGAAATACAATGAGCAGTTCTTC. This sequence encodes CSALPKAGGKYNEQFF. The V and J genes are TRBV20-1 and TRBJ2-1, with 10 bases fitting TRBD2. The CDR3 totals 16 residues. The germline CDR1 and CDR2 sequences are DFQATT and SNEGSKA (reference sequence). Germline trimming cut 5 bases from V and 4 bases from J; bases unmatched to any gene: 11.

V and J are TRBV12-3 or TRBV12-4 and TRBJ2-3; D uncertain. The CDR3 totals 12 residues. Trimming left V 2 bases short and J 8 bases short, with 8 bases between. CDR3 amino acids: CASSLTWGTQYF. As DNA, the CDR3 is TGTGCCAGCAGTTTAACTTGGGGTACGCAGTATTTT.

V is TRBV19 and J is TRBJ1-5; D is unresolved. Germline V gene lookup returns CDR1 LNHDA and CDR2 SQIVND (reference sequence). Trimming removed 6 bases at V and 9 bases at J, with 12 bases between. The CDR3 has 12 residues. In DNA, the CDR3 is TGTGCCAGTAGCCCAGTGGGAGGGCCCCAGCATTTT. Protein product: CASSPVGGPQHF.

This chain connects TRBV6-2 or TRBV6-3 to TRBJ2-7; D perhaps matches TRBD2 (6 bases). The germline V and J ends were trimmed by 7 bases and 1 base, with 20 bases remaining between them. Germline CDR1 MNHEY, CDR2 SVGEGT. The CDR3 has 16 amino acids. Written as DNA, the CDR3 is TGTGCCAGCATCGCCAGGGACTTTCGGTTTTCCTACGAGCAGTACTTC. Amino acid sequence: CASIARDFRFSYEQYF.

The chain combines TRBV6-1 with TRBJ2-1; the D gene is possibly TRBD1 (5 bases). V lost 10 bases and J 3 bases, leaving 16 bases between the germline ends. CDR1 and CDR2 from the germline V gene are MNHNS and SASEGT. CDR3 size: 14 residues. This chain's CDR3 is CATAKGQGYNEQFF. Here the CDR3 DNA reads TGTGCCACCGCTAAGGGGCAGGGCTACAATGAGCAGTTCTTC.

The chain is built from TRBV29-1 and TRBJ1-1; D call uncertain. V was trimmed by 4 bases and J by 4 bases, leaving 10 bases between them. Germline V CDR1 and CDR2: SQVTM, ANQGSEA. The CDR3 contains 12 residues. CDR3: CSVGLMGTEAFF. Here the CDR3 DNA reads TGCAGCGTTGGGCTAATGGGCACTGAAGCTTTCTTT.

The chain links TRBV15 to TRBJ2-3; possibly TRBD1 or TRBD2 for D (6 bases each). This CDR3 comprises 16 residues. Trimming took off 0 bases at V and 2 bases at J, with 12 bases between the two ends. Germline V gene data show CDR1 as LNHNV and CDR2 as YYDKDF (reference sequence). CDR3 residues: CATSRDRGPFTDTQYF. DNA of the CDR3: TGTGCCACCAGCAGAGATCGGGGGCCGTTCACAGATACGCAGTATTTT.

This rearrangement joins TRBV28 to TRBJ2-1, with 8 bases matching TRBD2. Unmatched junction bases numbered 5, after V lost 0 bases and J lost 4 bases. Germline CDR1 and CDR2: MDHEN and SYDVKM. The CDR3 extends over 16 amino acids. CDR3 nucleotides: TGTGCCAGCAGTTTATGGCGGGGGGCAAGATACAATGAGCAGTTCTTC. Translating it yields CASSLWRGARYNEQFF.

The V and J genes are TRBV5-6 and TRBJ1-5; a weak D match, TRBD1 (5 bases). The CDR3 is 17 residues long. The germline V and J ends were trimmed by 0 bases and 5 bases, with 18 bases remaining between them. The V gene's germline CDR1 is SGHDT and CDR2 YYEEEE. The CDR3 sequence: CASSLGQGRTIDQPQHF. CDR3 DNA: TGTGCCAGCAGCTTGGGTCAGGGACGTACTATAGATCAGCCCCAGCATTTT.

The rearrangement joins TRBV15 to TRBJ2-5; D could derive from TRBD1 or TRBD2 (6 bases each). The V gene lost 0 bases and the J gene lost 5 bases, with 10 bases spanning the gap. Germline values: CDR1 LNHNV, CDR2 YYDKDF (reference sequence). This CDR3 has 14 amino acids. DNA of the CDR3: TGTGCCACCAGCAGAGAAACAGGGAGGGAGACCCAGTACTTC. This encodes CATSRETGRETQYF.

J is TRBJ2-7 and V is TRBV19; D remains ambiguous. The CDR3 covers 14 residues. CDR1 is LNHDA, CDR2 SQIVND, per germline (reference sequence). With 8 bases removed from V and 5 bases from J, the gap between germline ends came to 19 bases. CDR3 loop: CASPPGPIGDEQYV. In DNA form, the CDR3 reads TGTGCCAGTCCTCCGGGCCCCATTGGGGACGAGCAGTACGTC.

This CDR3 is CASSLGGAFQGGELFF. In DNA, the CDR3 is TGTGCCAGCAGCTTAGGGGGGGCGTTTCAAGGCGGGGAGCTGTTTTTT. The chain combines TRBV7-2 with TRBJ2-2; D might be TRBD1 or TRBD2, each matching 6 bases. V lost 1 base, J lost 7 bases, and 16 bases lay in between. This CDR3 has 16 amino acids. Germline V lookup: CDR1 SGHTA, CDR2 FQGNSA.

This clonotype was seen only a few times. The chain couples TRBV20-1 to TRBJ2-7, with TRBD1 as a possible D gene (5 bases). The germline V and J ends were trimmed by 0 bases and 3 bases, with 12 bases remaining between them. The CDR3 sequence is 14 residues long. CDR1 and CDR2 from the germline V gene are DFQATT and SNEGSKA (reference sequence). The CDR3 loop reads CSARDQGGFYEQYV. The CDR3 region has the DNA TGCAGTGCTAGAGATCAGGGCGGTTTCTACGAGCAGTACGTC.

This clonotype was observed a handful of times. CDR3 sequence reads: CASSYDRGSGYGYTF. In DNA form, the CDR3 reads TGTGCCAGCAGTTATGACCGGGGGAGTGGCTATGGCTACACCTTC. The V gene is TRBV27, the J gene TRBJ1-2; possible D gene TRBD1, 5 bases. The ends were cut back, 4 bases at V and 4 bases at J, with 16 bases in the middle. The CDR3 totals 15 residues. Germline CDR1 is MNHEY and CDR2 is SMNVEV (reference sequence).

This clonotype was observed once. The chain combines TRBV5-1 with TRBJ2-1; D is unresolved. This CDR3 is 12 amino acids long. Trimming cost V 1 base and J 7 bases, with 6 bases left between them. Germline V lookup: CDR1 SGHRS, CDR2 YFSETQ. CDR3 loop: CASSLQVNEQFF. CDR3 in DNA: TGCGCCAGCAGCTTGCAAGTTAATGAGCAGTTCTTC.

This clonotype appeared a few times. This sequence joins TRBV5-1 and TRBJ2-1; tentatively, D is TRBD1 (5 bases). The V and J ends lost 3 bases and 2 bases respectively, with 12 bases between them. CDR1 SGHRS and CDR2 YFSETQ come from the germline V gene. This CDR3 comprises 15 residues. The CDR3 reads CASSSAGFTYNEQFF. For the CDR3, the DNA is TGCGCCAGCAGCTCGGCAGGGTTTACCTACAATGAGCAGTTCTTC. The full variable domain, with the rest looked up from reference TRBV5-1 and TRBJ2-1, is KAGVTQTPRYLIKTRGQQVTLSCSPISGHRSVSWYQQTPGQGLQFLFEYFSETQRNKGNFPGRFSGRQFSNSRSEMNVSTLELGDSALYLCASSSAGFTYNEQFFGPGTRLTVL.

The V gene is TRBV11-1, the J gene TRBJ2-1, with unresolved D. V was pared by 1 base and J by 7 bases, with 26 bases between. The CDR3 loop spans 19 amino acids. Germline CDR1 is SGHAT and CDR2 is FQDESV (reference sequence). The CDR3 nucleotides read TGTGCCAGCAGCTTAGAACGCACGATGCAGACCGGGCCCCAAAATGAGCAGTTCTTC. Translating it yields CASSLERTMQTGPQNEQFF.

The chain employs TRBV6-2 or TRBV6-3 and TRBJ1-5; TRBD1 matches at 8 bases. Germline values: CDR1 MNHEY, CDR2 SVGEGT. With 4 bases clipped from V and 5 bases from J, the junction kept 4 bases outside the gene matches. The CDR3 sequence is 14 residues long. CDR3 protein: CASSFLTGDQPQHF. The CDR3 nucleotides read TGTGCCAGCAGTTTCCTGACAGGGGATCAGCCCCAGCATTTT.

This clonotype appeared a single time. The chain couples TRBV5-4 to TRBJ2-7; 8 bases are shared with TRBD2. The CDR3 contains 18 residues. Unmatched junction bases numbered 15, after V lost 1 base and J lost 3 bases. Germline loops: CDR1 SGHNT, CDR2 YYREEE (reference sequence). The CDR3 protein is CASSLSTGGALIYYEQYF. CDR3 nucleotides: TGTGCCAGCAGCTTGTCGACCGGGGGGGCCTTGATTTACTACGAGCAGTACTTC.

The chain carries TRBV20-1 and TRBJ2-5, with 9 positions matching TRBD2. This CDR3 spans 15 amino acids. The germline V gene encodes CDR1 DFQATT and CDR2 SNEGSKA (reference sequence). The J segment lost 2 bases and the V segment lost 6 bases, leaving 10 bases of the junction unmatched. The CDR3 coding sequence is TGCAGTGCGGGACGGCTAGCGGGGCTTCAAGAGACCCAGTACTTC. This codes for CSAGRLAGLQETQYF.

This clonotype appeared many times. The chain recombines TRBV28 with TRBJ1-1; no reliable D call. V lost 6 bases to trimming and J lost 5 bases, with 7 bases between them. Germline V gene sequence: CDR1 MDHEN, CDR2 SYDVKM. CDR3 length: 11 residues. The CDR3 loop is CASREGTEAFF. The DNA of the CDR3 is TGTGCCAGCAGGGAGGGTACTGAAGCTTTCTTT.

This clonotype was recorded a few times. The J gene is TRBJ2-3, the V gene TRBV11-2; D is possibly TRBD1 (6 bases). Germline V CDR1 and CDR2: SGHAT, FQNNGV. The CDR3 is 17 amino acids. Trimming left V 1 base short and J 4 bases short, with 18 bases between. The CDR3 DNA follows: TGTGCCAGCAGCTTAGTTCCTAGCAGGGGCCCCGCAGATACGCAGTATTTT. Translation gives CASSLVPSRGPADTQYF. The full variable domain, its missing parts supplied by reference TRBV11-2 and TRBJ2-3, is EAGVAQSPRYKIIEKRQSVAFWCNPISGHATLYWYQQILGQGPKLLIQFQNNGVVDDSQLPKDRFSAERLKGVDSTLKIQPAKLEDSAVYLCASSLVPSRGPADTQYFGPGTRLTVL.

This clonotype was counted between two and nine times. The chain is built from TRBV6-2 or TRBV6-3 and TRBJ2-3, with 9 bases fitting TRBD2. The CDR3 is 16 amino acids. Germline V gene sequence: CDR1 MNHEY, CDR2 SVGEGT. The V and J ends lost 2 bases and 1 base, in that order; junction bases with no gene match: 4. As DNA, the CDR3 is TGTGCCAGCAGTTACCCGTCTAGCGGGGGCACAGATACGCAGTATTTT. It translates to CASSYPSSGGTDTQYF.

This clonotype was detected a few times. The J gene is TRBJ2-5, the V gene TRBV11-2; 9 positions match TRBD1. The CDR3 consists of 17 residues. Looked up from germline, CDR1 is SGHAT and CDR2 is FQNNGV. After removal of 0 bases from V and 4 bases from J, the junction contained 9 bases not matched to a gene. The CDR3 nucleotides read TGTGCCAGCAGCTTAGAATTGGGACAGGGAGTTGGAGAGACCCAGTACTTC. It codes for CASSLELGQGVGETQYF. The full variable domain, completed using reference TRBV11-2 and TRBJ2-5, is EAGVAQSPRYKIIEKRQSVAFWCNPISGHATLYWYQQILGQGPKLLIQFQNNGVVDDSQLPKDRFSAERLKGVDSTLKIQPAKLEDSAVYLCASSLELGQGVGETQYFGPGTRLLVL.

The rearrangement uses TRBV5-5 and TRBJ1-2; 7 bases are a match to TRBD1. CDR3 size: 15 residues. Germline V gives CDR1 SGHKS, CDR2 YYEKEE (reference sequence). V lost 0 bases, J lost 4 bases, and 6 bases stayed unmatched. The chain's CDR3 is CASSLAGTDSYGYTF. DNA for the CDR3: TGTGCCAGCAGCTTGGCCGGGACAGATTCCTATGGCTACACCTTC.